Below are 22 T cell receptor beta chains sequenced from a single sample in a study of blood T cell repertoires in COVID-19. Repertoires were generated with immunoSEQ multiplex PCR, while TCRdb's copy carries only in-frame clones and drops some. This sample has roughly 140,000 clones; more than 75% occur once, and the top ten carry 4.3%. Specimen: peripheral blood. These receptors originate from a woman between 35 and 50 years old with acute or convalescent COVID-19.

The chain uses TRBV30 and TRBJ2-2; 15 bases fit TRBD2. The trim removed 1 base at V and 5 bases at J, leaving 5 bases unmatched. Germline CDR1 and CDR2: GTSNPN and SVGIG (reference sequence). CDR3 length: 17 amino acids. The CDR3 sequence: CAWSARTSGRETGELFF. The DNA of the CDR3 is TGTGCCTGGAGTGCGAGGACTAGCGGGAGGGAAACCGGGGAGCTGTTTTTT.

A single count supports this clone. CDR3 coding DNA: TGTGCCAGTAGTATACGGACAGGGGGCGGTGAAAAACTGTTTTTT. Protein: CASSIRTGGGEKLFF. V usage is TRBV19 and J usage is TRBJ1-4; 11 nucleotides align to TRBD1. CDR1 and CDR2 from the germline V gene are LNHDA and SQIVND (reference sequence). V lost 2 bases to trimming and J lost 7 bases; unmatched junction nucleotides: 3. CDR3 size: 15 residues.

The V call is TRBV5-1, the J call TRBJ1-4; D not certain. Deletions cut 0 bases from V and 8 bases from J, with 17 bases between. This CDR3 comprises 16 residues. In germline, CDR1 is SGHRS, CDR2 YFSETQ. CDR3 sequence reads: CASSLVAREIGEKLFF. CDR3 nucleotide sequence: TGCGCCAGCAGCTTGGTGGCGCGGGAAATCGGCGAAAAACTGTTTTTT.

V and J are TRBV6-5 and TRBJ2-1; D perhaps matches TRBD1 (6 bases). The CDR3 spans 14 residues. Germline V gives CDR1 MNHEY, CDR2 SVGAGI. V lost 6 bases to trimming and J lost 6 bases, with 15 bases between them. DNA for the CDR3: TGTGCCAGCAGCGGGACAACGTCGGTCAATGAGCAGTTCTTC. Translation: CASSGTTSVNEQFF.

The chain carries TRBV11-3 and TRBJ1-2, with D possibly being TRBD1 (5 bases). The germline gives CDR1 SGHNT, CDR2 YENEEA. Trimming stripped 4 bases from V and 8 bases from J, with 11 bases between. CDR3 size: 12 residues. The CDR3 nucleotides read TGTGCCAGCAGCTCGGGGGAGGAGGGCTACACCTTC. This encodes CASSSGEEGYTF.

The gene calls are TRBV24-1 and TRBJ2-3, with 10 bases aligning to TRBD1. The V gene's germline CDR1 is KGHDR and CDR2 SFDVKD. This CDR3 region has 13 residues. The ends lost 2 bases at V and 9 bases at J; junction bases unmatched: 1. The CDR3 bases are TGTGCCACCAGTGATTCGGACAGGGGGACGCAGTATTTT. This encodes CATSDSDRGTQYF.

The DNA for the CDR3 is TGTGCCACCAGCAGAGAGGCGGGAGCGAATGAGCAGTTCTTC. This sequence encodes CATSREAGANEQFF. The rearrangement joins TRBV15 to TRBJ2-1; 7 bases line up with TRBD2. CDR1 LNHNV and CDR2 YYDKDF come from the germline V gene (reference sequence). The ends lost 0 bases at V and 7 bases at J; junction bases unmatched: 3. The CDR3 covers 14 residues.

The chain joins TRBV2 to TRBJ1-1, with D tentatively TRBD1 (5 bases). Trimming pared 5 bases from V and 4 bases from J, leaving 14 bases between. This CDR3 has 14 amino acids. Germline V gives CDR1 SNHLY, CDR2 FYNNEI. DNA of the CDR3: TGTGCCAGCAGTTCGGACACTCTGGGCACTGAAGCTTTCTTT. Protein: CASSSDTLGTEAFF.

The rearrangement links TRBV5-8 to TRBJ2-1; the match to TRBD2 covers 9 bases. The V and J ends lost 3 bases and 7 bases, in that order; junction bases with no gene match: 8. In germline, CDR1 is SGHTS, CDR2 YDEGEE. This CDR3 contains 15 residues. CDR3 loop: CASSSRRGGANEQFF. CDR3 sequence (DNA): TGTGCCAGCAGCTCCCGTCGCGGGGGGGCGAATGAGCAGTTCTTC.

This clone was detected once. This chain uses TRBV7-3 with TRBJ1-2; the match to TRBD1 covers 7 bases. Germline trimming cut 1 base from V and 6 bases from J; bases unmatched to any gene: 14. The CDR3 has 17 residues. The germline V gene has CDR1 SGHTA and CDR2 FQGTGA. This chain's CDR3 is CASSLKGKAGGVDGYTF. CDR3 bases: TGTGCCAGCAGCTTAAAGGGCAAGGCAGGGGGTGTTGATGGCTACACCTTC.

This chain connects TRBV27 to TRBJ2-2; 8 bases are a match to TRBD1. The CDR3 runs to 15 residues. J was trimmed by 7 bases and V by 5 bases; bases with no gene match: 9. Germline-derived CDR1 and CDR2 are MNHEY and SMNVEV (reference sequence). This chain's CDR3 is CASSHGTGSGGELFF. In nucleotides, the CDR3 is TGTGCCAGCAGTCATGGGACAGGATCAGGCGGGGAGCTGTTTTTT.

This chain joins TRBV27 and TRBJ1-1; D is unclear. This CDR3 comprises 11 residues. V lost 4 bases to trimming and J lost 8 bases, with 8 bases between them. The germline gives CDR1 MNHEY, CDR2 SMNVEV (reference sequence). CDR3 bases: TGTGCCAGCAGTTCCCTTGGCGAAGCTTTCTTT. It specifies CASSSLGEAFF.

This clone was found a few times. V gene TRBV3-1 (or the pseudogene TRBV3-2) combines with J gene TRBJ2-7; 12 nucleotides match TRBD2. There are 15 residues in the CDR3. Losses at the gene ends were 3 bases for V and 3 bases for J; bases not matched to a gene: 3. Germline values: CDR1 LGHDT, CDR2 YNNKEL (reference sequence). This chain's CDR3 is CASSHPGLAGYEQYF. The CDR3 nucleotides read TGTGCCAGCAGCCACCCGGGACTAGCGGGCTACGAGCAGTACTTC.

The J gene is TRBJ1-1, the V gene TRBV18; D is unclear. Trimming cost V 2 bases and J 1 base, with 11 bases left between them. The germline CDR1 and CDR2 sequences are KGHSH and LQKENI. This CDR3 contains 15 residues. The CDR3 region has the DNA TGTGCCAGCTCACCAGGGCAGGTCGAGAACACTGAAGCTTTCTTT. Encoded protein: CASSPGQVENTEAFF.

This rearrangement joins TRBV5-1 to TRBJ2-5; 7 bases align to TRBD1. Germline V gene sequence: CDR1 SGHRS, CDR2 YFSETQ. CDR3 length: 14 amino acids. V lost 0 bases, J lost 1 base, and 0 bases stayed unmatched. The CDR3 sequence is CASSLDRGQETQYF. DNA of the CDR3: TGCGCCAGCAGCTTGGACAGGGGCCAAGAGACCCAGTACTTC.

The chain has TRBV5-4 and TRBJ2-7; 10 bases line up with TRBD1. With V trimmed by 2 bases and J by 3 bases, 11 bases remained unmatched. CDR1 and CDR2 from the germline V gene are SGHNT and YYREEE (reference sequence). The CDR3 contains 17 residues. The CDR3 spells CASSFVIGTGEHYEQYF. The CDR3 nucleotides read TGTGCCAGCAGCTTTGTGATTGGGACAGGGGAACACTACGAGCAGTACTTC.

The CDR3 protein is CASSVAEYNEQFF. DNA of the CDR3: TGTGCCAGCAGCGTAGCGGAGTACAATGAGCAGTTCTTC. The chain recombines TRBV9 with TRBJ2-1; D is undetermined. The germline V and J ends were trimmed by 0 bases and 4 bases, with 5 bases remaining between them. The CDR3 sequence is 13 residues long. Germline V CDR1 and CDR2: SGDLS, YYNGEE.

The chain joins TRBV10-3 to TRBJ1-3; TRBD1 might be the D (5 bases). The CDR3 totals 16 residues. From germline, CDR1 is ENHRY and CDR2 SYGVKD. The germline V and J ends were trimmed by 5 bases and 0 bases, with 14 bases remaining between them. The CDR3 sequence: CAISRQTVSSGNTIYF. The CDR3, as DNA: TGTGCCATCAGTCGACAGACAGTCAGCTCTGGAAACACCATATATTTT.

The gene calls are TRBV5-6 and TRBJ1-1; the D is unclear. V lost 2 bases and J 2 bases, leaving 7 bases between the germline ends. CDR3 length: 13 amino acids. Looked up from germline, CDR1 is SGHDT and CDR2 is YYEEEE. The CDR3 region has the DNA TGTGCCAGCAGCTTTGGGCAAAACACTGAAGCTTTCTTT. Its protein product is CASSFGQNTEAFF.

The chain carries TRBV19 and TRBJ2-5; 13 bases fit TRBD2. Germline CDR1 is LNHDA and CDR2 is SQIVND (reference sequence). J was trimmed by 3 bases and V by 5 bases; bases with no gene match: 3. The CDR3 is 15 amino acids. CDR3 region: CASSRGLAGKETQYF. The CDR3 DNA is TGTGCCAGTAGTCGGGGACTAGCGGGAAAAGAGACCCAGTACTTC.

The chain employs TRBV5-5 and TRBJ1-2, with TRBD1 as a possible D gene (6 bases). Deletions cut 4 bases from V and 6 bases from J, with 16 bases between. Per the germline V gene, CDR1 is SGHKS and CDR2 is YYEKEE (reference sequence). CDR3 length: 14 amino acids. The CDR3 bases are TGTGCCAGCAGCCCTACACAGGGTAGACATGGCTACACCTTC. This translates into CASSPTQGRHGYTF.

This chain links TRBV12-5 with TRBJ2-1, with TRBD2 matching over 13 bases. The CDR3 loop spans 16 amino acids. Looked up from germline, CDR1 is LGHNT and CDR2 is FRNRAP. The V gene end was trimmed by 5 bases and the J gene end by 6 bases; junction bases not matched to a gene: 7. The CDR3 region is CASGLGTSGVRNEQFF. The DNA of the CDR3 is TGTGCTAGTGGTCTCGGGACTAGCGGGGTGCGCAATGAGCAGTTCTTC.